This entry concerns a single T cell receptor beta chain. Antigen: not known. Rearranged V-D-J TRB sequences were amplified with a mixed TRB-A/B primer pool. TCRdb re-analysed the multiplex PCR reads in MiXCR, keeping a single row per CDR3 protein. The table lists approximately 12,000 distinct CDR3 sequences, roughly 26% of them singletons. The template was genomic DNA from peripheral blood, not RNA. CDR3 length: 18 amino acids. The germline CDR1 and CDR2 sequences are MNHEY and SMNVEV (reference sequence). Trimming cost V 6 bases and J 7 bases; bases outside gene matches: 19. The data belong to a study of T cell repertoires in aging, cancer and after chemotherapy. Regarding the study as a whole: No conclusions about immunological memory after chemotherapy can be drawn from the repertoire data.

The rearrangement uses TRBV27 and TRBJ1-5; TRBD1 matches at 9 bases. The TCR originated in a human donor in good health. The sample comprised blood. CDR3 DNA sequence: TGTGCCAGCAGCCGGTGGGTACCGGGACAGGGAATGAAGCAGCCCCAGCATTTT. Translated, it gives CASSRWVPGQGMKQPQHF.